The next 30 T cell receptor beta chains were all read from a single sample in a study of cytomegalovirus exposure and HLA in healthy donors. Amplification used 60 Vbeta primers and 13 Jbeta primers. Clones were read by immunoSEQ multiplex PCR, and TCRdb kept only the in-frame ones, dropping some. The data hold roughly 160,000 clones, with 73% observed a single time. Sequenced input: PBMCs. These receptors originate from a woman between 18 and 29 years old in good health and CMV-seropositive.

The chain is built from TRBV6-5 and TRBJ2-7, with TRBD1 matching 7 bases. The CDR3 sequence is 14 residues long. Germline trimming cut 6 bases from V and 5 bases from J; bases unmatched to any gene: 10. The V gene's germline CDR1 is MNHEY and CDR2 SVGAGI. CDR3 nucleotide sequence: TGTGCCAGCAGCCCAACGACAGGGCACCACGAGCAGTACTTC. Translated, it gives CASSPTTGHHEQYF.

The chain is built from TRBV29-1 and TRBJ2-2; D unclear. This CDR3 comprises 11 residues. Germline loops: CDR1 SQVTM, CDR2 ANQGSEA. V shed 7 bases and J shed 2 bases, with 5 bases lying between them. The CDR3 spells CSAFNTGELFF. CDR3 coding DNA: TGCAGCGCCTTTAACACCGGGGAGCTGTTTTTT.

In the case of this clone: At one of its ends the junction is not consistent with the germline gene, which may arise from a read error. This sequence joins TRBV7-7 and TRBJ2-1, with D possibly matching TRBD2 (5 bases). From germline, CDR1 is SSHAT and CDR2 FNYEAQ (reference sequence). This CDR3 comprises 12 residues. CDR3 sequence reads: CASSFMGSEQFF. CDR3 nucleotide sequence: TGTGCTAGCAGCTTTATGGGGAGTGAGCAGTTCTTC.

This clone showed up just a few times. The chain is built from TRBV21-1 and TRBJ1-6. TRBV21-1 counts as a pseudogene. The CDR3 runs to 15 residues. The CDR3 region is CASSKGGVRNSPLHF. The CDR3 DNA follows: TGTGCCAGCAGCAAAGGCGGCGTCCGGAATTCACCCCTCCACTTT.

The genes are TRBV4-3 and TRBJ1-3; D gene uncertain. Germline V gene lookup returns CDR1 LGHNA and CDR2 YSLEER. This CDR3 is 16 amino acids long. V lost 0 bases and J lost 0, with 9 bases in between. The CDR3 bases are TGCGCCAGCAGCCAAGATCAATCGAGCTCTGGAAACACCATATATTTT. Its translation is CASSQDQSSSGNTIYF.

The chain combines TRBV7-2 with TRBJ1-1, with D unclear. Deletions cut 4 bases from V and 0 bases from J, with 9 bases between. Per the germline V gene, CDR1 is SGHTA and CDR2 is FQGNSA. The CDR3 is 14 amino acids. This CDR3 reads CASSWSHMNTEAFF. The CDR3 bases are TGTGCCAGCAGCTGGTCACACATGAACACTGAAGCTTTCTTT. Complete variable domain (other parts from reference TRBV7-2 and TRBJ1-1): GAGVSQSPSNKVTEKGKDVELRCDPISGHTALYWYRQSLGQGLEFLIYFQGNSAPDKSGLPSDRFSAERTGGSVSTLTIQRTQQEDSAVYLCASSWSHMNTEAFFGQGTRLTVV.

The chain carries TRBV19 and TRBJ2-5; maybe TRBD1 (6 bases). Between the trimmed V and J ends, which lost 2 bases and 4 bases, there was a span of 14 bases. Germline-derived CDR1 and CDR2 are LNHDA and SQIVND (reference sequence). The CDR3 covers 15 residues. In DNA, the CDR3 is TGTGCCAGTAGTATAACAGGGTTTATTGGAGAGACCCAGTACTTC. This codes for CASSITGFIGETQYF.

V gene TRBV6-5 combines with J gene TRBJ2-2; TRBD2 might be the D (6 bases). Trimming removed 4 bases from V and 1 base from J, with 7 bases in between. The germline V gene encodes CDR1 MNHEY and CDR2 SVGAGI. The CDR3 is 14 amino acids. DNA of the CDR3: TGTGCCAGCAGTTGGGGGGAGAACACCGGGGAGCTGTTTTTT. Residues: CASSWGENTGELFF.

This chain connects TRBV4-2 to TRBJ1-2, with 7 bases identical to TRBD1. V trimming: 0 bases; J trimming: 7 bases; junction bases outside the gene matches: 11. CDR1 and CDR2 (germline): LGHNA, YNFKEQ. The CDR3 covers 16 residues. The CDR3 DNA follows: TGTGCCAGCAGCCAAGATAGAGGGGGCGGAGAGGTTGGCTACACCTTC. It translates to CASSQDRGGGEVGYTF.

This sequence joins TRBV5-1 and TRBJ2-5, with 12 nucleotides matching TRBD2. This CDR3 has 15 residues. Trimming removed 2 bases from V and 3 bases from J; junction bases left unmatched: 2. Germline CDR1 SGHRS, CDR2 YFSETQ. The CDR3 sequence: CASSFPSGGEETQYF. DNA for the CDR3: TGCGCCAGCAGCTTCCCTAGCGGGGGGGAAGAGACCCAGTACTTC. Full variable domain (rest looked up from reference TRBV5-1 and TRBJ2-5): KAGVTQTPRYLIKTRGQQVTLSCSPISGHRSVSWYQQTPGQGLQFLFEYFSETQRNKGNFPGRFSGRQFSNSRSEMNVSTLELGDSALYLCASSFPSGGEETQYFGPGTRLLVL.

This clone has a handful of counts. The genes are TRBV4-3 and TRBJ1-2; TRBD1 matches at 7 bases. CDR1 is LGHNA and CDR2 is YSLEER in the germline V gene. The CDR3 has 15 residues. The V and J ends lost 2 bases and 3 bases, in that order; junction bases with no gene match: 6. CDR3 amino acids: CASSQTSGQHYGYTF. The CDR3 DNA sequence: TGCGCCAGCAGCCAAACATCGGGACAGCACTATGGCTACACCTTC.

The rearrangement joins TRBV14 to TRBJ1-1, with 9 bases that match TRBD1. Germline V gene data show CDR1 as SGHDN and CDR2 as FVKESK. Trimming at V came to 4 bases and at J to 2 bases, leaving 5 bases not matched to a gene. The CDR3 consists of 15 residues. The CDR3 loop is CASSPRTGVNTEAFF. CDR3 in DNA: TGTGCCAGCAGCCCCCGGACAGGGGTAAACACTGAAGCTTTCTTT.

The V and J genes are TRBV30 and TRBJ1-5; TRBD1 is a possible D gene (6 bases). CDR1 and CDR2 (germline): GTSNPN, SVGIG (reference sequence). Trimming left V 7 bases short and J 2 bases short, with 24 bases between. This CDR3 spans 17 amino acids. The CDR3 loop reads CAYNTGTPPWGNQPQHF. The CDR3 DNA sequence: TGTGCCTACAATACCGGGACACCACCCTGGGGCAATCAGCCCCAGCATTTT.

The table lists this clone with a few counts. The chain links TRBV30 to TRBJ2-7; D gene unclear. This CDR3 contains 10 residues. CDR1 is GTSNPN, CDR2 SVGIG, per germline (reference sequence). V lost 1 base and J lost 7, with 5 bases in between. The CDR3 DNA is TGTGCCTGGAGTGAGAGGGAGCAGTACTTC. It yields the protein CAWSEREQYF.

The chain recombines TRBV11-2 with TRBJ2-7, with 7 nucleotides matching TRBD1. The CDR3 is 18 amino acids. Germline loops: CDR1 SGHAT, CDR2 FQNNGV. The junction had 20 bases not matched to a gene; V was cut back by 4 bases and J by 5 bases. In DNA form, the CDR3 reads TGTGCCAGCAGCTCCGACATATGGTATCTCAGGACAGGCCACGAGCAGTACTTC. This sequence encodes CASSSDIWYLRTGHEQYF.

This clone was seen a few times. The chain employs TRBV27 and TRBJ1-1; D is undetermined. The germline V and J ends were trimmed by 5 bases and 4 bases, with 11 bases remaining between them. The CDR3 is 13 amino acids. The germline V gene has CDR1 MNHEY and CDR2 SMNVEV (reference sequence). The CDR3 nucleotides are TGTGCCAGCAGTAAGTTGGCTGGCACTGAAGCTTTCTTT. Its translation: CASSKLAGTEAFF.

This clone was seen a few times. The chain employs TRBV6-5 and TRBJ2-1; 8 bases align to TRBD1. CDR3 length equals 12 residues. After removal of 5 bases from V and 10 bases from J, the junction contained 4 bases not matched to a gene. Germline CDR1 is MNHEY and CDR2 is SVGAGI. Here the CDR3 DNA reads TGTGCCAGCAGTAGGACAGGGTGGGAGCAGTTCTTC. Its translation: CASSRTGWEQFF.

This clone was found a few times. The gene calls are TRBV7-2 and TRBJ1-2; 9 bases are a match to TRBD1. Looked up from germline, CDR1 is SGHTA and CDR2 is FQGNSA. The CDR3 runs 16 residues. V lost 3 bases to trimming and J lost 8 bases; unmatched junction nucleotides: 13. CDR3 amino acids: CASSLAPGQGGGGYTF. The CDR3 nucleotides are TGTGCCAGCAGCTTGGCCCCGGGACAGGGCGGCGGCGGCTACACCTTC.

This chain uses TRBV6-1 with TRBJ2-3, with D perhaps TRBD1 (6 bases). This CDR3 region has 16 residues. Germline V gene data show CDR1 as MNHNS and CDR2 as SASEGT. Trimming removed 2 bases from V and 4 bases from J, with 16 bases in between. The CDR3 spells CASSEWGTGKSDTQYF. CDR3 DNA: TGTGCCAGCAGTGAATGGGGAACAGGGAAGTCAGATACGCAGTATTTT.

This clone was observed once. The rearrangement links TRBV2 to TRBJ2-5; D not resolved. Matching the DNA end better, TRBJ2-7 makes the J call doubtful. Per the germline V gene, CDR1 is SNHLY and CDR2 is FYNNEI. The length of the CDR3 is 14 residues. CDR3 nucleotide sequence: TGTGCCAGCAGTGAAGGGGTAGCCGCCTACGAGCAGTACTTC. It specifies CASSEGVAAYEQYF.

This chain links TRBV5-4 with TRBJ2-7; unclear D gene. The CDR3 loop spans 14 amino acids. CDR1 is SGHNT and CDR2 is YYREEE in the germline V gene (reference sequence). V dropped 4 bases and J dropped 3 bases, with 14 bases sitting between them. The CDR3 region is CASSPRPGIYEQYF. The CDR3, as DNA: TGTGCCAGCAGCCCGAGACCAGGAATCTACGAGCAGTACTTC.

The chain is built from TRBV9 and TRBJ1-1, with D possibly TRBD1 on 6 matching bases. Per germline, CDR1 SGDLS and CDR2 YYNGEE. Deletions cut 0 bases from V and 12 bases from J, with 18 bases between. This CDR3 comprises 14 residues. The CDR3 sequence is CASSVGGTRGQSFF. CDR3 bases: TGTGCCAGCAGCGTAGGTGGGACAAGGGGTCAATCTTTCTTT.

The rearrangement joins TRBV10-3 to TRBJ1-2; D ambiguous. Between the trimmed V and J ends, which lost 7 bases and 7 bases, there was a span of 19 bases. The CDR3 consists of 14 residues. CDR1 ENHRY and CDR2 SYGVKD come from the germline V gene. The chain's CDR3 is CAITPGLSDPGYTF. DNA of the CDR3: TGTGCCATCACCCCGGGTCTCAGCGATCCTGGCTACACCTTC.

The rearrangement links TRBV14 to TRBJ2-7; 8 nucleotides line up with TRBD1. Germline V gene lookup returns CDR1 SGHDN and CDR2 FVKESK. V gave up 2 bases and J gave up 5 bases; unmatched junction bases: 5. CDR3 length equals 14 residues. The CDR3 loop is CASSQWAGGDEQYF. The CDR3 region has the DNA TGTGCCAGCAGCCAATGGGCAGGGGGCGACGAGCAGTACTTC.

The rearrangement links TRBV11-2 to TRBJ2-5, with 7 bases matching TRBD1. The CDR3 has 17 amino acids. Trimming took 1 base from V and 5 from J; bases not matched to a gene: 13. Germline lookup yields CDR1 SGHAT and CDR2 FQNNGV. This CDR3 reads CASSLGVLTGHWETQYF. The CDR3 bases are TGTGCCAGCAGCTTAGGCGTATTGACAGGGCATTGGGAGACCCAGTACTTC.

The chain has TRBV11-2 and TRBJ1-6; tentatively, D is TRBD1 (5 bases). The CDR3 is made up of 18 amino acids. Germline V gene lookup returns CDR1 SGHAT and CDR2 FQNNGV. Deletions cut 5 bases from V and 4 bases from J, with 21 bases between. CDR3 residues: CASSPDDSPDLYNSPLHF. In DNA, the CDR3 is TGTGCCAGCAGCCCAGATGACAGCCCGGACCTTTATAATTCACCCCTCCACTTT.

The CDR3 protein is CASSGVTGDTQYF. CDR3 coding DNA: TGTGCCAGCAGCGGGGTTACGGGAGATACGCAGTATTTT. The chain employs TRBV9 and TRBJ2-3; D is unclear. V was clipped by 3 bases and J by 5 bases, with 10 bases between them. This CDR3 region has 13 residues. Per the germline V gene, CDR1 is SGDLS and CDR2 is YYNGEE. The variable domain in full, with the rest retrieved from reference TRBV9 and TRBJ2-3, is DSGVTQTPKHLITATGQRVTLRCSPRSGDLSVYWYQQSLDQGLQFLIQYYNGEERAKGNILERFSAQQFPDLHSELNLSSLELGDSALYFCASSGVTGDTQYFGPGTRLTVL.

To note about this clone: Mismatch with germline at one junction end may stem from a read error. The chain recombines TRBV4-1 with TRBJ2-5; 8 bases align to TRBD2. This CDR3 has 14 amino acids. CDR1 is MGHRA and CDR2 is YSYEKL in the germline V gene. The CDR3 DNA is TGCGCCAGCAGGGCAGCGGGGGTACAAGAGGCCCAGTACTTC. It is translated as CASRAAGVQEAQYF.

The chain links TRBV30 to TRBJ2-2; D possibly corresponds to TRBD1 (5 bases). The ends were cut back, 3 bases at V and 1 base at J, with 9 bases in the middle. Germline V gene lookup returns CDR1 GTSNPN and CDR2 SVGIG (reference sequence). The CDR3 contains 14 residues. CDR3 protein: CAWRSGQNTGELFF. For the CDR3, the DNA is TGTGCCTGGAGGTCCGGACAGAACACCGGGGAGCTGTTTTTT.

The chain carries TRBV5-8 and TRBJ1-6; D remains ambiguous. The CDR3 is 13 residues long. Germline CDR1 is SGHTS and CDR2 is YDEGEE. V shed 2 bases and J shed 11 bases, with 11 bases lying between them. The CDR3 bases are TGTGCCAGCAGCTTAGAGGCGATTGCACCCCTCCACTTT. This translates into CASSLEAIAPLHF.